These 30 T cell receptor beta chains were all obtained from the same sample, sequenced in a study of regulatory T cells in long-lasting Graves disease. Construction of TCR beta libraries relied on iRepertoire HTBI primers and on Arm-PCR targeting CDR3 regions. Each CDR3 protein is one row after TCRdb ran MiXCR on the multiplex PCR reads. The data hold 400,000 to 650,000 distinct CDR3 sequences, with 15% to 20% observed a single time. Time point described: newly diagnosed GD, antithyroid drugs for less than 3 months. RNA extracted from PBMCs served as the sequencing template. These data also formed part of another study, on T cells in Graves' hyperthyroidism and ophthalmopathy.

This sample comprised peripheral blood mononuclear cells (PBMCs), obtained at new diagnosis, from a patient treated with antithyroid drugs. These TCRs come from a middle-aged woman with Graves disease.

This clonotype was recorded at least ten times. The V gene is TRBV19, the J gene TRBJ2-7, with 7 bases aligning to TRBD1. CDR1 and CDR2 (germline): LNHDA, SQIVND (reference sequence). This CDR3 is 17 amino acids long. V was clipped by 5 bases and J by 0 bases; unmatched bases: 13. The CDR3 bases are TGTGCCAGTAGTGTCACACAACAGGGGCCAAGCTCCTACGAGCAGTACTTC. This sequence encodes CASSVTQQGPSSYEQYF.

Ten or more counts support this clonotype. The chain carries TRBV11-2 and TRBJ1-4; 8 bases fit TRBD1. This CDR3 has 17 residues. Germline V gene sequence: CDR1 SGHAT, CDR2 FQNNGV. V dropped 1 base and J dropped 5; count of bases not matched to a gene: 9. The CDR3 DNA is TGTGCCAGCAGCTTAGCACTGACAGGGGCCTCAAATGAAAAACTGTTTTTT. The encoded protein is CASSLALTGASNEKLFF.

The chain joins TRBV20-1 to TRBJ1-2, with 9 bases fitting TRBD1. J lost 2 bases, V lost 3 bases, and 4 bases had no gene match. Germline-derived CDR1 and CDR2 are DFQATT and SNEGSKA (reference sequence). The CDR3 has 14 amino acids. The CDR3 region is CSARTGGGNYGYTF. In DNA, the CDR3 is TGCAGTGCTAGGACAGGGGGAGGAAACTATGGCTACACCTTC.

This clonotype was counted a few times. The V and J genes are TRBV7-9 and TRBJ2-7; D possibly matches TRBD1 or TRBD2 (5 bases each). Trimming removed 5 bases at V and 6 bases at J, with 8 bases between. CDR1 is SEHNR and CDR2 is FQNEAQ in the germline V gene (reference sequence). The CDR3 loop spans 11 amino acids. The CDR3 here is CASSHGAEQYF. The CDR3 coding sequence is TGTGCCAGCAGCCACGGGGCCGAGCAGTACTTC.

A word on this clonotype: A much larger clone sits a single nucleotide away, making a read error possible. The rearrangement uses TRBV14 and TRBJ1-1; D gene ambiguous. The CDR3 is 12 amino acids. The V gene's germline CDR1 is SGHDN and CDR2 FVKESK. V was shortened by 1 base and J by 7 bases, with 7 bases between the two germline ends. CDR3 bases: TGTGCCAGCAGCCAAGGGGGAGTTGAAGCTTTCTTT. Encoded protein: CASSQGGVEAFF. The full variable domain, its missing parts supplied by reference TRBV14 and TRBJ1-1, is EAGVTQFPSHSVIEKGQTVTLRCDPISGHDNLYWYRRVMGKEIKFLLHFVKESKQDESGMPNNRFLAERTGGTYSTLKVQPAELEDSGVYFCASSQGGVEAFFGQGTRLTVV.

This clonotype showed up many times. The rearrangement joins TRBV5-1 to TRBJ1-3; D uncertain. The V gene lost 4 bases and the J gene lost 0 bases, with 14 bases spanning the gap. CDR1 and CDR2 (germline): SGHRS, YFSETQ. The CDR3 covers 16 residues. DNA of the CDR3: TGCGCCAGCAGCACCGACGATGCTAGCTCTGGAAACACCATATATTTT. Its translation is CASSTDDASSGNTIYF. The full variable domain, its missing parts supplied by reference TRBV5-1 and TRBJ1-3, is KAGVTQTPRYLIKTRGQQVTLSCSPISGHRSVSWYQQTPGQGLQFLFEYFSETQRNKGNFPGRFSGRQFSNSRSEMNVSTLELGDSALYLCASSTDDASSGNTIYFGEGSWLTVV.

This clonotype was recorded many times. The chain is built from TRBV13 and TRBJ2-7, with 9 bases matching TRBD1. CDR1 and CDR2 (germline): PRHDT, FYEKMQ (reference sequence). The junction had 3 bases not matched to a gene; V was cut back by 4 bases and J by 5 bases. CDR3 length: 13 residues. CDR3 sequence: CASSSDRGDEQYF. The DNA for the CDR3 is TGTGCCAGCAGCTCAGACAGGGGGGACGAGCAGTACTTC.

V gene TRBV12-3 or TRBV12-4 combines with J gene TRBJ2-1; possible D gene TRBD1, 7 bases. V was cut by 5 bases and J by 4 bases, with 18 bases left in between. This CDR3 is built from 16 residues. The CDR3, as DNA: TGTGCCAGCAGTACAGGGGCCCCGGGGGCGTACAATGAGCAGTTCTTC. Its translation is CASSTGAPGAYNEQFF.

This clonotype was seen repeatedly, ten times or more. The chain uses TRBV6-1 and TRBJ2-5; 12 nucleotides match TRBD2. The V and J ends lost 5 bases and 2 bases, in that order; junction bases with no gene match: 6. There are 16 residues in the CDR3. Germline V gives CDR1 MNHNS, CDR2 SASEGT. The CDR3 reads CASSLPTSGGQETQYF. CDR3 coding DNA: TGTGCCAGCAGTCTCCCCACTAGCGGGGGGCAAGAGACCCAGTACTTC.

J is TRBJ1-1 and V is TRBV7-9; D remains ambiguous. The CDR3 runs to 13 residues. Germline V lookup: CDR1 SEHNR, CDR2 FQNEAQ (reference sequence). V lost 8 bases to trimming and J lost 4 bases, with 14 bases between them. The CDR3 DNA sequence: TGTGCCAGCGGCTACGGTACGGGCACTGAAGCTTTCTTT. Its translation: CASGYGTGTEAFF.

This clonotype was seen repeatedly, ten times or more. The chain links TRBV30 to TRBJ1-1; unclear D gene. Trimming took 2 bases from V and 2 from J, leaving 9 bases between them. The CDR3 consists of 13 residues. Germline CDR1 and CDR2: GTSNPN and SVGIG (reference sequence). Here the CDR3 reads CAWSSEDNTEAFF. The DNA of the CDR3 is TGTGCCTGGAGTTCCGAGGACAACACTGAAGCTTTCTTT.

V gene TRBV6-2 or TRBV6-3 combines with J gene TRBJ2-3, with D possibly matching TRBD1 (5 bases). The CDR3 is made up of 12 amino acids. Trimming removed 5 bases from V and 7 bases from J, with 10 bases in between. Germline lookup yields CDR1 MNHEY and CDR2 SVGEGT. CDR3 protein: CASSRQINTQYF. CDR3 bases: TGTGCCAGCAGTCGACAGATAAATACGCAGTATTTT.

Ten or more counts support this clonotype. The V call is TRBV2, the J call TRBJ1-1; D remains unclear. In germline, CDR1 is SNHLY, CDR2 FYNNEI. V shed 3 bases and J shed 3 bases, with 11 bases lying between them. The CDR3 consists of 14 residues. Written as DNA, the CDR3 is TGTGCCAGCAGTGATGAGGGCCTCTACACTGAAGCTTTCTTT. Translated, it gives CASSDEGLYTEAFF. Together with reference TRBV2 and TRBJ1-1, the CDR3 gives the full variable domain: EPEVTQTPSHQVTQMGQEVILRCVPISNHLYFYWYRQILGQKVEFLVSFYNNEISEKSEIFDDQFSVERPDGSNFTLKIRSTKLEDSAMYFCASSDEGLYTEAFFGQGTRLTVV.

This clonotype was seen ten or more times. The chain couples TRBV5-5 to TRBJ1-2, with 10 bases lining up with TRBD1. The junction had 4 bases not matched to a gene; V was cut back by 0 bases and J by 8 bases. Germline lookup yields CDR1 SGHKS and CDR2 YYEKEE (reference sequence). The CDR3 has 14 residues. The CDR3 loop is CASSLEGQGKGYTF. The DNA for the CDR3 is TGTGCCAGCAGCTTGGAGGGACAGGGGAAAGGCTACACCTTC.

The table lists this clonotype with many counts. The CDR3: CATQDLRRGGPRAGHEQYF. The CDR3 DNA is TGTGCCACCCAGGACCTGCGTAGGGGGGGGCCTAGGGCCGGCCACGAGCAGTACTTC. The chain carries TRBV6-1 and TRBJ2-7, with a possible D match to TRBD2 (7 bases). The CDR3 runs 19 residues. V was shortened by 10 bases and J by 5 bases, with 36 bases between the two germline ends. Germline V CDR1 and CDR2: MNHNS, SASEGT.

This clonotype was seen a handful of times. The CDR3 DNA reads TGTGCCAGCAGTTCCTGGGATCAGCCCCAGCATTTT. This codes for CASSSWDQPQHF. V usage is TRBV6-2 or TRBV6-3 and J usage is TRBJ1-5, with D unclear. This CDR3 has 12 residues. V was shortened by 4 bases and J by 5 bases, with 6 bases between the two germline ends. Germline CDR1 and CDR2: MNHEY and SVGEGT.

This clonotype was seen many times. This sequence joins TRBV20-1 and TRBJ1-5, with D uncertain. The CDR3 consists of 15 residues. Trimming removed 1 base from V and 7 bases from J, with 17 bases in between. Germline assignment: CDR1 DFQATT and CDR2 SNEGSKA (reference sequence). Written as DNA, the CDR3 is TGCAGTGCTAGAGTTGTTGGGCAGTTTGGCCAGCCCCAGCATTTT. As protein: CSARVVGQFGQPQHF.

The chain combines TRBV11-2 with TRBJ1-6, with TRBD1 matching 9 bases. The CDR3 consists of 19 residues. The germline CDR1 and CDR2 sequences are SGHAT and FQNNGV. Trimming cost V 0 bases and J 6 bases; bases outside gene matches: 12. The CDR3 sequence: CASSLDRKGQGYANSPLHF. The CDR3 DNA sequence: TGTGCCAGCAGCTTAGATAGGAAGGGACAGGGTTACGCTAATTCACCCCTCCACTTT.

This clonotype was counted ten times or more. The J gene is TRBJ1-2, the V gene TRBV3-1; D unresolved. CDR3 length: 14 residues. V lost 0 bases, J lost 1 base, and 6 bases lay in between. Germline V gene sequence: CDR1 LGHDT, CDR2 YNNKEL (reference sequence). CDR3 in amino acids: CASSQDGVNYGYTF. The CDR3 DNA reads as TGTGCCAGCAGCCAAGATGGGGTTAACTATGGCTACACCTTC.

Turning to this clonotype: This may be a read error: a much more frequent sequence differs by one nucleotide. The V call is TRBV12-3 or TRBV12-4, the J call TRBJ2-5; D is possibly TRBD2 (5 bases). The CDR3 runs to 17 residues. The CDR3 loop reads CASSLSRGGEGQETRYF. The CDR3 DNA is TGTGCCAGCAGTTTGTCCCGGGGTGGAGAGGGCCAAGAGACCCGGTACTTC.

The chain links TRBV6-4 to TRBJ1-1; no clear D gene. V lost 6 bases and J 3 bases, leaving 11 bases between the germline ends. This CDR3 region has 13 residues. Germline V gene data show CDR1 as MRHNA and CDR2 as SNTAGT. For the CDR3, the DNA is TGTGCCAGCAGCCGCGAGGATTACACTGAAGCTTTCTTT. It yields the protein CASSREDYTEAFF.

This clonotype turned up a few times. The CDR3 loop reads CASSLYRKETQYF. The CDR3 nucleotides read TGTGCCAGCAGTTTGTACAGGAAAGAGACCCAGTACTTC. The chain has TRBV27 and TRBJ2-5; TRBD1 is a possible D gene (5 bases). Germline V lookup: CDR1 MNHEY, CDR2 SMNVEV (reference sequence). The CDR3 extends over 13 amino acids. The ends were cut back, 3 bases at V and 3 bases at J, with 8 bases in the middle.

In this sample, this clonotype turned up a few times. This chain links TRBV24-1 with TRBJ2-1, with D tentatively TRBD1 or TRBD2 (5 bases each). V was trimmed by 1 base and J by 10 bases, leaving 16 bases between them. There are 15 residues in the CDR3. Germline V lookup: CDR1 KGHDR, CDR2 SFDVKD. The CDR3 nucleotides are TGTGCCACCAGTGATTTCGGAGGACACCAAAAAGAGCAGTTCTTC. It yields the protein CATSDFGGHQKEQFF.

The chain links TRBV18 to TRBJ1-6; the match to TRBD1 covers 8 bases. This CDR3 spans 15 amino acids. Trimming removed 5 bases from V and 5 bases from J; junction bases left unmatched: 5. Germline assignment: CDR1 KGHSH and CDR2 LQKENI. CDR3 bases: TGTGCCAGCTCAACGGACAGGGCGAATAATTCACCCCTCCACTTT. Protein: CASSTDRANNSPLHF.

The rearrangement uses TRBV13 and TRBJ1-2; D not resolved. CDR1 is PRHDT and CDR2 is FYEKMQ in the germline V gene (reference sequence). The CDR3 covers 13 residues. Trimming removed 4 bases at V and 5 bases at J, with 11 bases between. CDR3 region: CASSSPWGYGYTF. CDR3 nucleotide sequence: TGTGCCAGCAGCTCCCCTTGGGGTTATGGCTACACCTTC.

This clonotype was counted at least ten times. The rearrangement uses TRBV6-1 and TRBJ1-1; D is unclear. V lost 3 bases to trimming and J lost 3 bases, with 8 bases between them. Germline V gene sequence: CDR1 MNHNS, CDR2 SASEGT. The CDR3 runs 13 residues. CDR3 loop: CASSDLTDTEAFF. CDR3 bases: TGTGCCAGCAGTGACCTAACCGACACTGAAGCTTTCTTT.

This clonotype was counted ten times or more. CDR3 loop: CASKGYTEAFF. CDR3 DNA: TGTGCCAGCAAAGGGTACACTGAAGCTTTCTTT. The chain has TRBV7-9 and TRBJ1-1; D unresolved. CDR1 and CDR2 (germline): SEHNR, FQNEAQ (reference sequence). Deletions cut 7 bases from V and 3 bases from J, with 6 bases between. This CDR3 is 11 amino acids long.

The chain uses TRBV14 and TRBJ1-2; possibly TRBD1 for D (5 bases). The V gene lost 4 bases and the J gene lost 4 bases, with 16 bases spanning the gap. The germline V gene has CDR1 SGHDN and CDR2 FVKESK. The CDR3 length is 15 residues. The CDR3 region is CASSLSGAGFYGYTF. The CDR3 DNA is TGTGCCAGCAGCCTCTCCGGGGCCGGATTCTATGGCTACACCTTC. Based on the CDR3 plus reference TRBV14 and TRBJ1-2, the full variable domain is EAGVTQFPSHSVIEKGQTVTLRCDPISGHDNLYWYRRVMGKEIKFLLHFVKESKQDESGMPNNRFLAERTGGTYSTLKVQPAELEDSGVYFCASSLSGAGFYGYTFGSGTRLTVV.

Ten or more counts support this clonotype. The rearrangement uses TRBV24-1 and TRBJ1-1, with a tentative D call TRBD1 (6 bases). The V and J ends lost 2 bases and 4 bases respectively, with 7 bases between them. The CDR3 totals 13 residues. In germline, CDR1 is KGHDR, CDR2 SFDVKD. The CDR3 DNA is TGTGCCACCAGTGATTCCAGGGGCACTGAAGCTTTCTTT. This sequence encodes CATSDSRGTEAFF.

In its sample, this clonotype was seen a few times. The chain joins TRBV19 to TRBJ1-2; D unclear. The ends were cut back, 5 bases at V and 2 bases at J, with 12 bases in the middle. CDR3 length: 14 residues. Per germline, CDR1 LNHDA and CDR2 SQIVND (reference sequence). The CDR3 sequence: CASSPTLSNYGYTF. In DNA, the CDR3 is TGTGCCAGTAGTCCGACACTCTCCAACTATGGCTACACCTTC.